This T cell receptor (beta chain) was identified during a study of OX40 agonist ivuxolimab in advanced cancers. About the study: The group had a mean age of around 60 years, ranged from 23 to 79, and was 80% to 90% male.

Assay: immunoSEQ multiplex PCR; the TCRdb copy retains only in-frame clones and omits some. The table shows tens of thousands of clones, with under 90% occurring only once. Per germline, CDR1 SGHRS and CDR2 YFSETQ. This CDR3 has 17 amino acids. The ends lost 2 bases at V and 0 bases at J; junction bases unmatched: 7. The origin of this receptor is an adult with an advanced solid tumor such as melanoma, head and neck, liver or kidney cancer. The sequencing here drew on CD4+ or CD8+ T cells sorted from blood, taken in a trial of the OX40 agonist ivuxolimab. This sequence joins TRBV5-1 and TRBJ2-2; 7 positions match TRBD2. CDR3 DNA: TGCGCCAGCAGCTTCGGGGGGAGGGCCCCGAACACCGGGGAGCTGTTTTTT. Translating gives CASSFGGRAPNTGELFF.